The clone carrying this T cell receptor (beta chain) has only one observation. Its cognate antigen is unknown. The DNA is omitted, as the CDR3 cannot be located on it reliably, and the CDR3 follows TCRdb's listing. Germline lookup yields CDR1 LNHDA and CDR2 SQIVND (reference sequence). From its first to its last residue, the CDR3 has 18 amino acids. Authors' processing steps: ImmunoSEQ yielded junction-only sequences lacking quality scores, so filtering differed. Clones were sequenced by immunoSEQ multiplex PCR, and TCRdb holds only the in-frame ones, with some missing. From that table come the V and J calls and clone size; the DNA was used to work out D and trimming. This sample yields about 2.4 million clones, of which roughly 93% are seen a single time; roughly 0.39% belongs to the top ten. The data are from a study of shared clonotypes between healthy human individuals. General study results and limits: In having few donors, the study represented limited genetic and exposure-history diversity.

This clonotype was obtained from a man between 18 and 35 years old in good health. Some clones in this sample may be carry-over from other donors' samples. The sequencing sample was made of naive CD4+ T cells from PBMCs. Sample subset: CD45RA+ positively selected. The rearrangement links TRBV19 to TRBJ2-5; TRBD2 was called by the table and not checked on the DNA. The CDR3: CASTSGGRGYVRQETQYF.